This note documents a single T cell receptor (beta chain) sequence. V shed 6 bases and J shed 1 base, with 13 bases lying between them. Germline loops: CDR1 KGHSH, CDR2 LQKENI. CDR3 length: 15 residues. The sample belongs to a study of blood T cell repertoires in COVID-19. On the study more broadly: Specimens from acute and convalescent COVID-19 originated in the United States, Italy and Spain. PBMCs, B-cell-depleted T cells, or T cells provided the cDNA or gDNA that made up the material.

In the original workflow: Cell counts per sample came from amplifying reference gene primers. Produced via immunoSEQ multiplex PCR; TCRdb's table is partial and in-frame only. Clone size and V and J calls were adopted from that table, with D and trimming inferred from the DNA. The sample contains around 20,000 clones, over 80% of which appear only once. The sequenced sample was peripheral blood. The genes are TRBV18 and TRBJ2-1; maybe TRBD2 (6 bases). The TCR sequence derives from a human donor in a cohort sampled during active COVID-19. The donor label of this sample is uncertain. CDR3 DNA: TGTGCCAGCTCTACTGTGGCGGGATCCTACAATGAGCAGTTCTTC. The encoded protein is CASSTVAGSYNEQFF. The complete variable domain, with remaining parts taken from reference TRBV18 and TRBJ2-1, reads NAGVMQNPRHLVRRRGQEARLRCSPMKGHSHVYWYRQLPEEGLKFMVYLQKENIIDESGMPKERFSAEFPKEGPSILRIQQVVRGDSAAYFCASSTVAGSYNEQFFGPGTRLTVL.